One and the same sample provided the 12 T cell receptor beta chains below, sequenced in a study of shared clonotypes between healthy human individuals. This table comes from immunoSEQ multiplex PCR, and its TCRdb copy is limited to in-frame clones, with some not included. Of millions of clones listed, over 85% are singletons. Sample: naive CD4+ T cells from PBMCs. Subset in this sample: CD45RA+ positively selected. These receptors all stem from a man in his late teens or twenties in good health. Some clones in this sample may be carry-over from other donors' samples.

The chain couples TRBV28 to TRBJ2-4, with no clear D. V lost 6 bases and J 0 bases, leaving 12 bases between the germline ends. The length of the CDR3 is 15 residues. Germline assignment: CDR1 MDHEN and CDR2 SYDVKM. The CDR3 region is CASSGSALAKNIQYF. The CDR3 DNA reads TGTGCCAGCAGCGGCTCGGCCTTAGCCAAAAACATTCAGTACTTC.

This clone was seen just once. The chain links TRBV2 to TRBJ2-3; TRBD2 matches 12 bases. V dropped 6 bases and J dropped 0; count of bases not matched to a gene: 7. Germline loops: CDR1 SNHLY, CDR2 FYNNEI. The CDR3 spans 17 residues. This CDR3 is CASRDPGLAGSTDTQYF. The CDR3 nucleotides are TGTGCCAGCAGAGACCCGGGACTAGCGGGTAGCACAGATACGCAGTATTTT.

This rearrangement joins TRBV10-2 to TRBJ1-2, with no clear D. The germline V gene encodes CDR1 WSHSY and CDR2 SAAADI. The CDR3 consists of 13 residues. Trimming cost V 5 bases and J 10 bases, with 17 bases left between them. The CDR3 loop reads CASSKGLGILYTF. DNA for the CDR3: TGCGCCAGCAGTAAGGGTCTGGGGATTCTCTACACCTTC.

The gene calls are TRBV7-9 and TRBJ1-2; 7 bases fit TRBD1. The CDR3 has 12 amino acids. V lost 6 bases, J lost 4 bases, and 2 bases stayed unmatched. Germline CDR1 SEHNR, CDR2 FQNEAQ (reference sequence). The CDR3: CASRTGIYGYTF. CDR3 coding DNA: TGTGCCAGCAGGACAGGGATCTATGGCTACACCTTC.

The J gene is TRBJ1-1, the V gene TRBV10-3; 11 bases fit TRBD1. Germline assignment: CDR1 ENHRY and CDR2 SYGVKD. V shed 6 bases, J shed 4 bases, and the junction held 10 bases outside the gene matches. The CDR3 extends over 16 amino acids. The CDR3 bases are TGTGCCATCAGCGCCGGGACAGGGGGTGGGGTCACTGAAGCTTTCTTT. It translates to CAISAGTGGGVTEAFF.

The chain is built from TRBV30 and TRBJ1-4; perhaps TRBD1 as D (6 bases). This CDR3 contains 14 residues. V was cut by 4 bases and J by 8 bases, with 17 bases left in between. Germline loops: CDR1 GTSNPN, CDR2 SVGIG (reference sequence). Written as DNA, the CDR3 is TGTGCCTGGACAACACAGGGATCGGGGGAAAAACTGTTTTTT. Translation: CAWTTQGSGEKLFF.

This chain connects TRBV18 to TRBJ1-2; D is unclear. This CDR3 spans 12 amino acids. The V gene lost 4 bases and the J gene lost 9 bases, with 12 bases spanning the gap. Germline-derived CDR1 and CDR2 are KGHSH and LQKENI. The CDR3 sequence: CASSLREERYTF. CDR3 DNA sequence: TGTGCCAGCTCACTCCGGGAGGAACGCTACACCTTC.

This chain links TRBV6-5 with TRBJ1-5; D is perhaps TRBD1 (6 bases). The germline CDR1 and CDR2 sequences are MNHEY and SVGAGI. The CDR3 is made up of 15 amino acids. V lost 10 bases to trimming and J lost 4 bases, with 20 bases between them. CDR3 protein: CATRGMAEGNQPQHF. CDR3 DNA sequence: TGTGCCACAAGGGGGATGGCGGAGGGGAATCAGCCCCAGCATTTT.

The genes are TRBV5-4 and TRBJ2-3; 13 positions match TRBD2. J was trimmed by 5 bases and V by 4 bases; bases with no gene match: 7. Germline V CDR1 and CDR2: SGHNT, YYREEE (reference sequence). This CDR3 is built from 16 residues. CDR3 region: CASSRTSGRAGDTQYF. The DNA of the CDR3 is TGTGCCAGCAGCCGCACTAGCGGGAGGGCCGGAGATACGCAGTATTTT.

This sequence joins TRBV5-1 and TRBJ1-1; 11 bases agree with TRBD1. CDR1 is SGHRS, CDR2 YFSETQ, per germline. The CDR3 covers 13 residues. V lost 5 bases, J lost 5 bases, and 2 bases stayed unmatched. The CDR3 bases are TGCGCCAGCAGGCGGGACAGGGGGACTGAAGCTTTCTTT. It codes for CASRRDRGTEAFF.

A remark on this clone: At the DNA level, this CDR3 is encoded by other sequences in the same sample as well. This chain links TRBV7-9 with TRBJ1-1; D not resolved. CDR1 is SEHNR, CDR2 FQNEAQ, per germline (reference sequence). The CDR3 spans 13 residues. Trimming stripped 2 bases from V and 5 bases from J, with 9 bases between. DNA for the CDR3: TGTGCCAGCAGCTTAAGGGTGGGAACTGAAGCTTTCTTT. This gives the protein CASSLRVGTEAFF.

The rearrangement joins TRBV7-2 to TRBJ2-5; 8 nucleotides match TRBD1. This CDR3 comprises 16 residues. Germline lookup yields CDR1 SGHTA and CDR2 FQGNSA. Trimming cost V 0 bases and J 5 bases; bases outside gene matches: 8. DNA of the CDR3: TGTGCCAGCAGCTTAGCGGCCCCAGGGGGCTGGGAGACCCAGTACTTC. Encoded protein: CASSLAAPGGWETQYF.